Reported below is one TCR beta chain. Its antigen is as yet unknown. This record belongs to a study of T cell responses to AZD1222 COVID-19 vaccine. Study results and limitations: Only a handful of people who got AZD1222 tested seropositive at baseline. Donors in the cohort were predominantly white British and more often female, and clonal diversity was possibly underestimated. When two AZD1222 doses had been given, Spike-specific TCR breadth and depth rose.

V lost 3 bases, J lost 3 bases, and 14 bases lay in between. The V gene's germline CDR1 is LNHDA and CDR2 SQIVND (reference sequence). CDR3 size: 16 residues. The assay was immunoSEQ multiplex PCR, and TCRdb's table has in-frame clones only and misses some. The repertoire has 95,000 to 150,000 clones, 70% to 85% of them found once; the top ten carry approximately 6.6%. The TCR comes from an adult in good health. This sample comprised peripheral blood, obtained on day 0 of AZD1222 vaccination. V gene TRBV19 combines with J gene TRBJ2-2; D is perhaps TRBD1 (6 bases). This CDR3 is CASSIGHRAHTGELFF. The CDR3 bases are TGTGCCAGTAGTATCGGGCACAGGGCCCACACCGGGGAGCTGTTTTTT. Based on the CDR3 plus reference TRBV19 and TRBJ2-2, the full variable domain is DGGITQSPKYLFRKEGQNVTLSCEQNLNHDAMYWYRQDPGQGLRLIYYSQIVNDFQKGDIAEGYSVSREKKESFPLTVTSAQKNPTAFYLCASSIGHRAHTGELFFGEGSRLTVL.